This T cell receptor (beta chain) was captured in a study of T cells after yellow fever vaccination. This CDR3 is built from 15 residues. The V and J ends lost 8 bases and 3 bases respectively, with 16 bases between them. In germline, CDR1 is SGHAT, CDR2 FQNNGV. TCRdb recomputed calls from the 5' RACE reads with MiXCR, one row per CDR3 protein. The table includes 450,000 to 550,000 distinct CDR3 sequences, about a fifth detected once. Remarks on this clonotype: As yet, its antigen is unknown.

Findings of the study overall: Abundant bulk-derived clonotypes could contaminate FACS-sorted repertoires. Compared with primary, the secondary response was weaker and peaked at day 5, not 15.

The V gene is TRBV11-2, the J gene TRBJ2-2; D ambiguous. This material consisted of PBMCs, taken 15 days after the yellow fever booster vaccination. The receptor comes from a man aged 30-40 years who received the YFV17D yellow fever vaccine. The CDR3 loop is CASENTRQHTGELFF. Here the CDR3 DNA reads TGTGCCAGCGAGAACACGAGGCAGCACACCGGGGAGCTGTTTTTT. Based on the CDR3 plus reference TRBV11-2 and TRBJ2-2, the full variable domain is EAGVAQSPRYKIIEKRQSVAFWCNPISGHATLYWYQQILGQGPKLLIQFQNNGVVDDSQLPKDRFSAERLKGVDSTLKIQPAKLEDSAVYLCASENTRQHTGELFFGEGSRLTVL.